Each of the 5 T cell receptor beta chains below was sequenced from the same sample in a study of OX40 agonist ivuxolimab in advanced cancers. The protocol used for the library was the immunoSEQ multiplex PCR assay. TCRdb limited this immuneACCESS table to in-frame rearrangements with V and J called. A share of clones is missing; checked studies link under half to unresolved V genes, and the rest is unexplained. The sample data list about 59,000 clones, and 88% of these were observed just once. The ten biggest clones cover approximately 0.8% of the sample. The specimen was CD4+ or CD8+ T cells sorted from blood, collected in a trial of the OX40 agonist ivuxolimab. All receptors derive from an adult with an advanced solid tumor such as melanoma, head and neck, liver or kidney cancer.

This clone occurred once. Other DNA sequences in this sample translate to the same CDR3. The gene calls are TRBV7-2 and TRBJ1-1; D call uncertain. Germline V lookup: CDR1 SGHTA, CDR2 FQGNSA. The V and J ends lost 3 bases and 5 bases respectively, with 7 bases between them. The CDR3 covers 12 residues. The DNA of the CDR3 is TGTGCCAGCAGCTTTTCCCGGACTGAAGCTTTCTTT. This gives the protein CASSFSRTEAFF.

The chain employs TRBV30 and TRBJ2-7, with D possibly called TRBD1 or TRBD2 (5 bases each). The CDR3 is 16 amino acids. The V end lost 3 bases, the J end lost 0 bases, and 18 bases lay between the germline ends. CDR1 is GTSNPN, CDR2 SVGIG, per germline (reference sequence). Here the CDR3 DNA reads TGTGCCTGGAGGGTAACCTCCCCGGGGCTCTCCTACGAGCAGTACTTC. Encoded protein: CAWRVTSPGLSYEQYF.

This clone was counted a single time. The CDR3 nucleotides are TGTGCCGTCGGCGGGAGTACGGACACCGGGGAGCTGTTTTTT. Its protein is CAVGGSTDTGELFF. The V gene is TRBV19, the J gene TRBJ2-2; 7 positions match TRBD2. Germline V CDR1 and CDR2: LNHDA, SQIVND (reference sequence). CDR3 length: 14 residues. The trim removed 11 bases at V and 3 bases at J, leaving 9 bases unmatched.

The CDR3 loop reads CASSVDPGQGFTDTQYF. The CDR3 region has the DNA TGTGCCAGCAGCGTAGATCCCGGGCAGGGGTTCACAGATACGCAGTATTTT. The chain couples TRBV9 to TRBJ2-3; weak D call: TRBD1 (6 bases). The ends were cut back, 0 bases at V and 2 bases at J, with 16 bases in the middle. The CDR3 sequence is 17 residues long. Germline values: CDR1 SGDLS, CDR2 YYNGEE.

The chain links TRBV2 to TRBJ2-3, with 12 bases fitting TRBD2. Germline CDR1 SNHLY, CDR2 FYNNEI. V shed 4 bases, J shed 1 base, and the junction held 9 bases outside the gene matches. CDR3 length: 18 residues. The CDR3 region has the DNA TGTGCCAGCAGTGCCCGTCGGCTAGCGGGAGGGGGCACAGATACGCAGTATTTT. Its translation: CASSARRLAGGGTDTQYF.